This record concerns one TCR beta chain sequence. This sample is drawn from a study of T cell responses to AZD1222 COVID-19 vaccine. The repertoire was sequenced with immunoSEQ multiplex PCR; TCRdb's copy has only in-frame clones and lacks some. The sample lists some 99,000 clones, more than 75% seen once, with roughly 4.4% in the top ten. Deletions cut 2 bases from V and 2 bases from J, with 7 bases between. CDR1 is SGHAT and CDR2 is FQNNGV in the germline V gene. The CDR3 sequence is 14 residues long. This chain uses TRBV11-2 with TRBJ1-5; D is undetermined. The clonotype was recovered from an adult who received the AZD1222 COVID-19 vaccine. This specimen was peripheral blood, taken 28 days after the second AZD1222 dose. CDR3 DNA sequence: TGTGCCAGCAGCTTATGGGGTGGCAATCAGCCCCAGCATTTT. It translates to CASSLWGGNQPQHF. Based on the CDR3 plus reference TRBV11-2 and TRBJ1-5, the full variable domain is EAGVAQSPRYKIIEKRQSVAFWCNPISGHATLYWYQQILGQGPKLLIQFQNNGVVDDSQLPKDRFSAERLKGVDSTLKIQPAKLEDSAVYLCASSLWGGNQPQHFGDGTRLSIL.